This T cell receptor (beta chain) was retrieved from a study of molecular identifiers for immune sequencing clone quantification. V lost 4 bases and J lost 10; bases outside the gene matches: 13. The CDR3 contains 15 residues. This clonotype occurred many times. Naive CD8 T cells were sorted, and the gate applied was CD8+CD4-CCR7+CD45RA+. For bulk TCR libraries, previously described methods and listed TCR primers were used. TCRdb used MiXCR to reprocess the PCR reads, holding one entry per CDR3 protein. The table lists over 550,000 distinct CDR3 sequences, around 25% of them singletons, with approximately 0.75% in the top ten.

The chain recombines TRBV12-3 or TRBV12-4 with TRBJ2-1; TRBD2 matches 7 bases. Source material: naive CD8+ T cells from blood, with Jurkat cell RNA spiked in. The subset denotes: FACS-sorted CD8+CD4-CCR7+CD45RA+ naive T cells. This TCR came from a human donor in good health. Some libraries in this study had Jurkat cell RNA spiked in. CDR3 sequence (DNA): TGTGCCAGCAGTTCTCTGATGGGAGGGCCTGGAGAGCAGTTCTTC. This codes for CASSSLMGGPGEQFF.